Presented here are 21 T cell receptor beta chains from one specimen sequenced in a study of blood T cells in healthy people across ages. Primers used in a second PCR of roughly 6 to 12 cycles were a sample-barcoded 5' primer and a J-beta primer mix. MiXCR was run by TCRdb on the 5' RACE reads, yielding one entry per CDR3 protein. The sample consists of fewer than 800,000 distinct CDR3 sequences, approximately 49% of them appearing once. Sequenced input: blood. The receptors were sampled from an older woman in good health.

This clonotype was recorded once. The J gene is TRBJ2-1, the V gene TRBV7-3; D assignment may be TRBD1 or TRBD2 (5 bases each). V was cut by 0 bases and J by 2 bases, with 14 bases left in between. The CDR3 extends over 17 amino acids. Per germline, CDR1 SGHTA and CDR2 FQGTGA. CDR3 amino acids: CASSLTFGGDTYNEQFF. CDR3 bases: TGTGCCAGCAGCTTAACCTTTGGGGGAGATACCTACAATGAGCAGTTCTTC. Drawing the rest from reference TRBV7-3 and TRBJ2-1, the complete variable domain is GAGVSQTPSNKVTEKGKYVELRCDPISGHTALYWYRQSLGQGPEFLIYFQGTGAADDSGLPNDRFFAVRPEGSVSTLKIQRTERGDSAVYLCASSLTFGGDTYNEQFFGPGTRLTVL.

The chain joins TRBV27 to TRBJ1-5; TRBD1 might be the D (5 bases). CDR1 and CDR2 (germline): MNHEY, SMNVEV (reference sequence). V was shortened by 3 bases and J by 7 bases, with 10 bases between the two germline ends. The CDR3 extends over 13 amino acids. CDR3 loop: CASSFRDDQPQHF. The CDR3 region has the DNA TGTGCCAGCAGTTTTCGGGACGACCAGCCCCAGCATTTT.

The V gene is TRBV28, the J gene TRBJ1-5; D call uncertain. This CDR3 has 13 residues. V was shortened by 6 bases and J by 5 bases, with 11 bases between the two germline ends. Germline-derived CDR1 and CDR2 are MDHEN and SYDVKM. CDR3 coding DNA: TGTGCCAGCAGGCCAAGGAGAGATCAGCCCCAGCATTTT. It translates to CASRPRRDQPQHF. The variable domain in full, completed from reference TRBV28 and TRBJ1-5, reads DVKVTQSSRYLVKRTGEKVFLECVQDMDHENMFWYRQDPGLGLRLIYFSYDVKMKEKGDIPEGYSVSREKKERFSLILESASTNQTSMYLCASRPRRDQPQHFGDGTRLSIL.

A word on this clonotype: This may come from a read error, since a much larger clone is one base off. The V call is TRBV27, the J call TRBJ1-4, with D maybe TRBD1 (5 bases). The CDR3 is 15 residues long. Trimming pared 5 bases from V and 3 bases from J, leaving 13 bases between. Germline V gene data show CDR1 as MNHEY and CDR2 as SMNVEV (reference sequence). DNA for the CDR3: TGTGCCAGCAGTCCCCCGGACAAGGCTAATGAAAAACTGTTTTTT. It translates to CASSPPDKANEKLFF.

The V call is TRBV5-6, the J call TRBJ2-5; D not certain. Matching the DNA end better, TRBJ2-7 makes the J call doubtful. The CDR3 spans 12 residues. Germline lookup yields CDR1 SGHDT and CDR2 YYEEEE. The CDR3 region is CASSSPKYEQYF. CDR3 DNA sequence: TGTGCCAGCAGCTCCCCGAAATACGAGCAGTACTTC.

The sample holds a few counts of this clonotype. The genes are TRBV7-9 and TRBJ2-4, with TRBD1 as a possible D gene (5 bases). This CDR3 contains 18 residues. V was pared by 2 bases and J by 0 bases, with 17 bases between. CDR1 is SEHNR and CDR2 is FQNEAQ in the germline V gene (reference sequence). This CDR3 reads CASSLKPPGSLAKNIQYF. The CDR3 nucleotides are TGTGCCAGCAGCTTAAAACCGCCAGGGTCCCTAGCCAAAAACATTCAGTACTTC. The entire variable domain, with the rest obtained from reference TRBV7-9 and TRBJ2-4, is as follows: DTGVSQNPRHKITKRGQNVTFRCDPISEHNRLYWYRQTLGQGPEFLTYFQNEAQLEKSRLLSDRFSAERPKGSFSTLEIQRTEQGDSAMYLCASSLKPPGSLAKNIQYFGAGTRLSVL.

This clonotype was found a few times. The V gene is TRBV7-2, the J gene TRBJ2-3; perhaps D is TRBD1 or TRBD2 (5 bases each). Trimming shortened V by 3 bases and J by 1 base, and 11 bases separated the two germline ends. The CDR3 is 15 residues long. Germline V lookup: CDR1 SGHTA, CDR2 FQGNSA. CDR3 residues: CASSFDEGRTDTQYF. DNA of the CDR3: TGTGCCAGCAGCTTCGACGAGGGACGCACAGATACGCAGTATTTT.

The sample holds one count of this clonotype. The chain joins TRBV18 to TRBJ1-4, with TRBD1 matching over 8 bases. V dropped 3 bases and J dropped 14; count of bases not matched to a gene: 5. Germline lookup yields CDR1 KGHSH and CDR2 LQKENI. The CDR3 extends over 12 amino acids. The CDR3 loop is CASSPADRDLFF. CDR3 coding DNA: TGTGCCAGCTCACCCGCGGACAGGGATCTGTTTTTT.

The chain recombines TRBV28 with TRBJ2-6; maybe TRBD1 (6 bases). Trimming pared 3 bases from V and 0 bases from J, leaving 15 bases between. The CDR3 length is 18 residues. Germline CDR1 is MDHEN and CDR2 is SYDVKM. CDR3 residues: CASSLMAGVASGANVLTF. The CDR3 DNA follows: TGTGCCAGCAGTTTGATGGCAGGGGTCGCCTCTGGGGCCAACGTCCTGACTTTC.

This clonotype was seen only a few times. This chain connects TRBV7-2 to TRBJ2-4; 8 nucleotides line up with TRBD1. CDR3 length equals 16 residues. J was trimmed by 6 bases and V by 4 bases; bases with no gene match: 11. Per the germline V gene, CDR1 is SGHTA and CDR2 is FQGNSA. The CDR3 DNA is TGTGCCAGCAGCTCTCCCCCAGGGGGCGCAGGAAACATTCAGTACTTC. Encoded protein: CASSSPPGGAGNIQYF.

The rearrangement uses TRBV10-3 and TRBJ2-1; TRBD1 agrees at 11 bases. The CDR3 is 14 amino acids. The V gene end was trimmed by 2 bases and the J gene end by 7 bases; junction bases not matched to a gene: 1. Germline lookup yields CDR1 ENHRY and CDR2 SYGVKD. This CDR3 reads CAISEGTGGNEQFF. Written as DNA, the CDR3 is TGTGCCATCAGTGAGGGGACAGGGGGTAATGAGCAGTTCTTC.

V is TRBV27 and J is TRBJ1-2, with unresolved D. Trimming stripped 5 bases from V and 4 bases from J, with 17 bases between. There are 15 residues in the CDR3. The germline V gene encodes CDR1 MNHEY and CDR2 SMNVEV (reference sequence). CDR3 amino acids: CASSLKTEFSYGYTF. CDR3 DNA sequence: TGTGCCAGCAGTCTAAAAACAGAGTTTAGCTATGGCTACACCTTC.

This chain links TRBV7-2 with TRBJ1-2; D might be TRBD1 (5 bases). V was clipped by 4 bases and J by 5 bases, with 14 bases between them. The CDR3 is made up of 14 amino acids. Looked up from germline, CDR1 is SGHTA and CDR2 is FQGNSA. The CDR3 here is CTSSSRGVWYGYTF. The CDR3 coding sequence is TGTACCAGCAGCTCAAGGGGCGTATGGTATGGCTACACCTTC.

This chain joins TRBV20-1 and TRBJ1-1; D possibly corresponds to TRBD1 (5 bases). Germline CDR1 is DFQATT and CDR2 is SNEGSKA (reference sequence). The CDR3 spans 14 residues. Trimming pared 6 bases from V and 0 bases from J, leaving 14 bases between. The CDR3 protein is CSAPGSLMNTEAFF. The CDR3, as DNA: TGCAGTGCGCCAGGGTCCCTGATGAACACTGAAGCTTTCTTT.

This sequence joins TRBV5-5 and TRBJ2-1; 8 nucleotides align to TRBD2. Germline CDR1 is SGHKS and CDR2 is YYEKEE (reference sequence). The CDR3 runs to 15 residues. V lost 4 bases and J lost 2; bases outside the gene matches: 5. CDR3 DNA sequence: TGTGCCAGCAGCCACCCGGGACTAGCCTACAATGAGCAGTTCTTC. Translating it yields CASSHPGLAYNEQFF.

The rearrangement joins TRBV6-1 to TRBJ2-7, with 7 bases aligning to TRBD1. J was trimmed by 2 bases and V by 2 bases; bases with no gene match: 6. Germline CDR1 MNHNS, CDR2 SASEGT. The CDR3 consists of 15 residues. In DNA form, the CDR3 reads TGTGCCAGCAGTGAACCCCGGACAGGAACCTACGAGCAGTACTTC. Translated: CASSEPRTGTYEQYF.

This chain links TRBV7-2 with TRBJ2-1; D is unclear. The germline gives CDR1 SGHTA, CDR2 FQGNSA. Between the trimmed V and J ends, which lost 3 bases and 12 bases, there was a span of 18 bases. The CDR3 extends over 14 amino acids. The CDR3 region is CASSFQEQAVGQFF. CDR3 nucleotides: TGTGCCAGCAGCTTTCAGGAGCAGGCAGTAGGGCAGTTCTTC.

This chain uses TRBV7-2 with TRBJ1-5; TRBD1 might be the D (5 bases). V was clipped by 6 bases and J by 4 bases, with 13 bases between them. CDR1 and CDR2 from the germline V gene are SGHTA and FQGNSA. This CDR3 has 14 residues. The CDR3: CASSAQGLNQPQHF. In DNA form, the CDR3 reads TGTGCCAGCAGTGCTCAGGGATTAAATCAGCCCCAGCATTTT.

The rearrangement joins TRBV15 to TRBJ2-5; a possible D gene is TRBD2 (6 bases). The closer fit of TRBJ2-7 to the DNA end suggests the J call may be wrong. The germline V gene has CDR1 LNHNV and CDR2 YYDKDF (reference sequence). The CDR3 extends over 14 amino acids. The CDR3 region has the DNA TGTGCCACCAGCCCCCGGGACTCCGGCTACGAGCAGTACTTC. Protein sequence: CATSPRDSGYEQYF.

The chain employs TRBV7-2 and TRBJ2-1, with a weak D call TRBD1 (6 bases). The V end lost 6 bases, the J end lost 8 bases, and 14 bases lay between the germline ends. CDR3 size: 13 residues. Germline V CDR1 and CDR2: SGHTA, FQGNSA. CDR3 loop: CASRPTGFDEQFF. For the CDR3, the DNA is TGTGCCAGCAGACCCACAGGGTTCGATGAGCAGTTCTTC.

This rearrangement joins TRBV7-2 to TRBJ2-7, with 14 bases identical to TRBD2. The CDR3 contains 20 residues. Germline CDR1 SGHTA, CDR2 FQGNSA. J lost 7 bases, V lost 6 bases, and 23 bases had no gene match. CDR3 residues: CASRLDMGLAGAPPYNEQYF. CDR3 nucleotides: TGTGCCAGCAGACTAGATATGGGACTAGCGGGAGCCCCCCCCTACAATGAGCAGTACTTC.